Shown below are 27 T cell receptor beta chains from a single sample sequenced in a study of OX40 agonist ivuxolimab in advanced cancers. Method: immunoSEQ multiplex PCR; TCRdb's copy keeps in-frame clones and lacks some. The sample has about 27,000 clones; around 85% are singletons. The material sequenced was CD4+ or CD8+ T cells sorted from blood, taken in a trial of the OX40 agonist ivuxolimab. The origin of the receptors is an adult with an advanced solid tumor such as melanoma, head and neck, liver or kidney cancer.

With regard to this clone: At the DNA level, this CDR3 is encoded by other sequences in the same sample as well. This chain links TRBV4-1 with TRBJ2-7, with D unclear. Germline CDR1 is MGHRA and CDR2 is YSYEKL. Trimming pared 1 base from V and 4 bases from J, leaving 11 bases between. The CDR3 sequence is 14 residues long. The CDR3 DNA reads as TGCGCCAGCAGCCAAGTTTCTAGTGGGTACGAGCAGTACTTC. It is translated as CASSQVSSGYEQYF.

The chain has TRBV11-2 and TRBJ2-3; D is perhaps TRBD1 (6 bases). Deletions cut 5 bases from V and 5 bases from J, with 17 bases between. Germline V gene sequence: CDR1 SGHAT, CDR2 FQNNGV. The CDR3 is made up of 15 amino acids. In DNA form, the CDR3 reads TGTGCCAGCAGCCCCCCTAGGCAGGGGATAGATACGCAGTATTTT. Translation gives CASSPPRQGIDTQYF.

CDR3 residues: CASSITGGFSNEQFF. CDR3 DNA sequence: TGTGCCAGTAGTATTACAGGGGGCTTTAGCAATGAGCAGTTCTTC. The V and J genes are TRBV19 and TRBJ2-1, with TRBD1 identical over 9 bases. CDR3 size: 15 residues. Trimming at V came to 3 bases and at J to 6 bases, leaving 6 bases not matched to a gene. The germline gives CDR1 LNHDA, CDR2 SQIVND (reference sequence). Variable domain in full (rest from reference TRBV19 and TRBJ2-1): DGGITQSPKYLFRKEGQNVTLSCEQNLNHDAMYWYRQDPGQGLRLIYYSQIVNDFQKGDIAEGYSVSREKKESFPLTVTSAQKNPTAFYLCASSITGGFSNEQFFGPGTRLTVL.

V is TRBV29-1 and J is TRBJ2-3; D unresolved. The length of the CDR3 is 11 residues. The germline V gene encodes CDR1 SQVTM and CDR2 ANQGSEA. V was clipped by 2 bases and J by 2 bases, with 2 bases between them. The CDR3 region has the DNA TGCAGCGTTGAATCCACAGATACGCAGTATTTT. Translated, it gives CSVESTDTQYF.

The rearrangement joins TRBV7-8 to TRBJ2-5, with TRBD2 as a possible D gene (6 bases). Trimming pared 0 bases from V and 2 bases from J, leaving 7 bases between. Per germline, CDR1 SGHVS and CDR2 FQNEAQ. CDR3 length: 14 residues. In DNA form, the CDR3 reads TGTGCCAGCAGCTTAGCGGCGGGGCAAGAGACCCAGTACTTC. Translating it yields CASSLAAGQETQYF.

The chain uses TRBV4-1 and TRBJ2-7; weak D call: TRBD1 (6 bases). Trimming removed 0 bases from V and 5 bases from J, with 11 bases in between. Looked up from germline, CDR1 is MGHRA and CDR2 is YSYEKL. The CDR3 is 14 residues long. The CDR3 DNA is TGCGCCAGCAGCCAAGATTCATCAGGGGACGAGCAGTACTTC. Protein: CASSQDSSGDEQYF.

This chain's CDR3 is CAWSVGTSTNEKLFF. CDR3 sequence (DNA): TGTGCCTGGAGTGTGGGAACATCAACTAATGAAAAACTGTTTTTT. The V call is TRBV30, the J call TRBJ1-4, with D uncertain. The CDR3 length is 15 residues. Germline CDR1 is GTSNPN and CDR2 is SVGIG (reference sequence). Trimming left V 0 bases short and J 0 bases short, with 8 bases between.

The chain is built from TRBV23-1 and TRBJ1-6; no firm D call. TRBV23-1 is an ORF; its function is uncertain. V gave up 5 bases and J gave up 8 bases, with 13 bases separating them. CDR3 length: 14 residues. This CDR3 is CASSTHPSDSPLHF. The DNA for the CDR3 is TGCGCCAGCAGTACGCATCCCTCGGATTCACCCCTCCACTTT.

V and J are TRBV20-1 and TRBJ2-7; D is unresolved. Per germline, CDR1 DFQATT and CDR2 SNEGSKA (reference sequence). The germline V and J ends were trimmed by 0 bases and 4 bases, with 4 bases remaining between them. This CDR3 has 11 amino acids. This CDR3 reads CSAREPYEQYF. CDR3 coding DNA: TGCAGTGCTAGAGAACCGTACGAGCAGTACTTC.

The chain employs TRBV28 and TRBJ1-1, with 8 bases lining up with TRBD1. There are 14 residues in the CDR3. Germline V gene lookup returns CDR1 MDHEN and CDR2 SYDVKM. Trimming at V came to 6 bases and at J to 6 bases, leaving 9 bases not matched to a gene. CDR3 nucleotide sequence: TGTGCCAGCAGCGGAGACAGGGGTAGCGCTGAAGCTTTCTTT. Its protein product is CASSGDRGSAEAFF.

The chain has TRBV9 and TRBJ2-1, with 13 bases identical to TRBD2. V gave up 0 bases and J gave up 9 bases; unmatched junction bases: 3. Germline CDR1 and CDR2: SGDLS and YYNGEE. The CDR3 runs to 15 residues. Here the CDR3 reads CASSVELAGGGEQFF. The CDR3 DNA reads TGTGCCAGCAGCGTAGAACTAGCGGGAGGGGGTGAGCAGTTCTTC.

The rearrangement uses TRBV28 and TRBJ2-3, with 7 positions matching TRBD2. This CDR3 has 15 residues. Germline assignment: CDR1 MDHEN and CDR2 SYDVKM. V gave up 3 bases and J gave up 0 bases; unmatched junction bases: 3. The DNA for the CDR3 is TGTGCCAGCAGTTTGGCGGGAGATAGCACAGATACGCAGTATTTT. It specifies CASSLAGDSTDTQYF.

This rearrangement joins TRBV7-9 to TRBJ2-1, with 10 bases that match TRBD2. CDR1 and CDR2 from the germline V gene are SEHNR and FQNEAQ (reference sequence). J lost 5 bases, V lost 5 bases, and 9 bases had no gene match. The CDR3 extends over 16 amino acids. This CDR3 is CASSVIRTSGDNEQFF. For the CDR3, the DNA is TGTGCCAGCAGCGTCATACGGACTAGCGGTGACAATGAGCAGTTCTTC.

This chain uses TRBV7-9 with TRBJ1-4; 7 bases are shared with TRBD1. With 5 bases clipped from V and 7 bases from J, the junction kept 10 bases outside the gene matches. This CDR3 contains 15 residues. CDR1 is SEHNR and CDR2 is FQNEAQ in the germline V gene (reference sequence). The CDR3 DNA is TGTGCCAGCAGCCCTTCCGGACAGGATTTTGAAAAACTGTTTTTT. Its translation: CASSPSGQDFEKLFF.

V gene TRBV6-5 combines with J gene TRBJ2-7, with TRBD1 as a possible D gene (6 bases). V was shortened by 5 bases and J by 0 bases, with 14 bases between the two germline ends. The length of the CDR3 is 15 residues. Germline CDR1 and CDR2: MNHEY and SVGAGI. The DNA of the CDR3 is TGTGCCAGCAGTGGTAGTCTGGGGGCCTCCTACGAGCAGTACTTC. Its translation is CASSGSLGASYEQYF.

The gene calls are TRBV11-2 and TRBJ2-3, with a weak D call TRBD2 (7 bases). The CDR3 contains 15 residues. Trimming pared 3 bases from V and 0 bases from J, leaving 10 bases between. Germline-derived CDR1 and CDR2 are SGHAT and FQNNGV. The CDR3 DNA follows: TGTGCCAGCAGCTTTGGGGGGGCTAGCACAGATACGCAGTATTTT. It yields the protein CASSFGGASTDTQYF.

This chain links TRBV9 with TRBJ1-2; TRBD1 is a possible D gene (6 bases). Per the germline V gene, CDR1 is SGDLS and CDR2 is YYNGEE. The CDR3 covers 17 residues. V lost 0 bases and J lost 2, with 17 bases in between. The CDR3, as DNA: TGTGCCAGCAGCGTAGAATCCACATTACAGGGAAACTATGGCTACACCTTC. This gives the protein CASSVESTLQGNYGYTF.

The chain employs TRBV6-1 and TRBJ1-5; D is perhaps TRBD1 (5 bases). This CDR3 has 15 residues. Trimming shortened V by 7 bases and J by 1 base, and 14 bases separated the two germline ends. Germline assignment: CDR1 MNHNS and CDR2 SASEGT. The CDR3 reads CASKLRGGSNQPQHF. CDR3 DNA sequence: TGTGCCAGCAAACTACGGGGGGGGAGCAATCAGCCCCAGCATTTT.

This clone has only a few counts. The chain joins TRBV6-1 to TRBJ1-5; D is unclear. The CDR3 runs 15 residues. Trimming stripped 2 bases from V and 1 base from J, with 9 bases between. The germline V gene has CDR1 MNHNS and CDR2 SASEGT. CDR3 DNA: TGTGCCAGCAGTGAAACTGTCACCAGCAATCAGCCCCAGCATTTT. It codes for CASSETVTSNQPQHF.

The V gene is TRBV14, the J gene TRBJ2-7; 8 bases map to TRBD2. Germline lookup yields CDR1 SGHDN and CDR2 FVKESK. The ends lost 4 bases at V and 4 bases at J; junction bases unmatched: 6. The CDR3 consists of 14 residues. CDR3: CASSLGTRGYEQYF. The CDR3 DNA reads as TGTGCCAGCAGCCTCGGGACTAGAGGTTACGAGCAGTACTTC. Looking up the rest from reference TRBV14 and TRBJ2-7 gives the full variable domain: EAGVTQFPSHSVIEKGQTVTLRCDPISGHDNLYWYRRVMGKEIKFLLHFVKESKQDESGMPNNRFLAERTGGTYSTLKVQPAELEDSGVYFCASSLGTRGYEQYFGPGTRLTVT.

The chain combines TRBV6-5 with TRBJ1-3; TRBD1 aligns across 8 bases. Unmatched junction bases numbered 12, after V lost 3 bases and J lost 8 bases. Germline V gene data show CDR1 as MNHEY and CDR2 as SVGAGI. The CDR3 is 16 amino acids. The CDR3 nucleotides are TGTGCCAGCAGTTATACGGTGTGGACAGGGCTATACACCATATATTTT. Translated: CASSYTVWTGLYTIYF.

This clone occurred a few times. J is TRBJ1-2 and V is TRBV28; D not resolved. Deletions cut 4 bases from V and 2 bases from J, with 11 bases between. CDR3 size: 14 residues. Germline V lookup: CDR1 MDHEN, CDR2 SYDVKM. CDR3 nucleotide sequence: TGTGCCAGCAGTTCTCCGAGTCGGAACTATGGCTACACCTTC. It is translated as CASSSPSRNYGYTF.

The rearrangement joins TRBV30 to TRBJ1-2; 7 bases agree with TRBD1. V was clipped by 3 bases and J by 6 bases; unmatched bases: 7. The CDR3 consists of 13 residues. Per germline, CDR1 GTSNPN and CDR2 SVGIG (reference sequence). The CDR3 bases are TGTGCCTGGAGCGACGACAGGGAGAATGGCTACACCTTC. This encodes CAWSDDRENGYTF. The full variable domain, in which reference TRBV30 and TRBJ1-2 provide the parts outside the CDR3, is SQTIHQWPATLVQPVGSPLSLECTVEGTSNPNLYWYRQAAGRGLQLLFYSVGIGQISSEVPQNLSASRPQDRQFILSSKKLLLSDSGFYLCAWSDDRENGYTFGSGTRLTVV.

This clone was seen just once. The chain has TRBV6-5 and TRBJ1-4, with D possibly TRBD1 on 6 matching bases. CDR1 is MNHEY and CDR2 is SVGAGI in the germline V gene. V lost 5 bases to trimming and J lost 0 bases, with 10 bases between them. This CDR3 comprises 15 residues. The CDR3 protein is CASSPGQSTNEKLFF. The DNA for the CDR3 is TGTGCCAGCAGTCCTGGACAGTCAACTAATGAAAAACTGTTTTTT.

This chain links TRBV2 with TRBJ2-2, with 8 bases matching TRBD2. The CDR3 covers 15 residues. Germline-derived CDR1 and CDR2 are SNHLY and FYNNEI. The V gene end was trimmed by 3 bases and the J gene end by 6 bases; junction bases not matched to a gene: 6. The CDR3 DNA sequence: TGTGCCAGCAGTGAGGGACTAGTTACCGCCGGGGAGCTGTTTTTT. As protein: CASSEGLVTAGELFF.

V usage is TRBV7-3 and J usage is TRBJ2-1; D possibly corresponds to TRBD2 (6 bases). V was shortened by 2 bases and J by 4 bases, with 15 bases between the two germline ends. This CDR3 comprises 16 residues. From germline, CDR1 is SGHTA and CDR2 FQGTGA. The CDR3 reads CASSLFTGSPYNEQFF. CDR3 sequence (DNA): TGTGCCAGCAGCTTATTTACCGGGAGCCCGTACAATGAGCAGTTCTTC.

The chain links TRBV29-1 to TRBJ2-1, with TRBD1 matching 11 bases. V lost 0 bases and J lost 2; bases outside the gene matches: 3. There are 16 residues in the CDR3. Germline V lookup: CDR1 SQVTM, CDR2 ANQGSEA. The CDR3 reads CSVEDPGQGAYNEQFF. The CDR3 nucleotides read TGCAGCGTTGAAGATCCGGGACAGGGGGCCTACAATGAGCAGTTCTTC.